Listed below are T cell receptor beta chains from one sample, sequenced in a study of response to subunit inactivated influenza vaccine. TCRdb re-analysed the RT-PCR reads in MiXCR, keeping a single row per CDR3 protein. The sample includes approximately 500,000 distinct CDR3 sequences, around 25% seen only once; the top ten take roughly 2.8%. Separately, the same data were catalogued under a study of T cells expressing NK-cell markers.

Sequencing used CD4+ T cells sorted from PBMCs, obtained approximately 13 days after vaccination. These TCRs come from a man aged 45-60 years who received an inactivated influenza vaccine. The CDR3 runs from the conserved cysteine through the conserved F or W. D genes are given only for firm matches.

CDR3 protein	V gene	J gene	D gene	CDR3 length
CASSYSWMPRYEQYF	TRBV6-5	TRBJ2-7	NA	15
CASSKAGAVETQYF	TRBV12-3/TRBV12-4	TRBJ2-5	TRBD2	14
CASSPGSEVPLGYTF	TRBV11-2	TRBJ1-2	NA	15
CASSLEQGPGSYNSPLHF	TRBV7-9	TRBJ1-6	NA	18
CASSVGGQKPENIQYF	TRBV9	TRBJ2-4	TRBD1	16
CASSSLPQRGGVEQFF	TRBV7-6	TRBJ2-1	TRBD2	16
CATSTLGGTKNIQYF	TRBV15	TRBJ2-4	NA	15
CASSEAGPNTEAFF	TRBV6-1	TRBJ1-1	NA	14
CASSLLGQPYGYTF	TRBV12-3/TRBV12-4	TRBJ1-2	TRBD1	14
CASSPNRVEQYF	TRBV14	TRBJ2-7	NA	12
CSGGAALGNTEAFF	TRBV20-1	TRBJ1-1	NA	14
CASSLPGPGGQFF	TRBV7-9	TRBJ2-1	NA	13
CSAQEGTSGRSEQYF	TRBV20-1	TRBJ2-7	TRBD2	15
CASTRDRGFGTQYF	TRBV12-3/TRBV12-4	TRBJ2-3	TRBD1	14
CASNRRITGELFF	TRBV12-3/TRBV12-4	TRBJ2-2	NA	13
CASSRKYTGTSTDTQYF	TRBV7-8	TRBJ2-3	NA	17
CSARTPGLAVNYNEQFF	TRBV20-1	TRBJ2-1	TRBD2	17